What follows are 2 T cell receptor beta chains derived from one specimen sequenced in a study of tumor and adjacent non-tumor tissue in lung cancer. TCRbeta libraries were built with three rounds of nested PCR, modified from ARM-PCR. TCRdb ran MiXCR on the multiplex PCR reads and lists one entry per CDR3 protein. Of about 76,000 distinct CDR3 sequences listed, 80% to 90% are singletons. No cell sorting was done before RNA was extracted from the tissue. The normal lung tissue was taken more than 3 cm from the tumor edge. Sequences were obtained from distant non-tumor lung tissue. The receptors shown here come from a man aged 55 to 70 with non-small cell lung cancer.

Only one count was recorded for this clonotype. One end of the junction does not line up with germline, which may come from a read error. This chain's CDR3 is CAGSVGGDRTEAFF. The CDR3 DNA is TGTGCCGGCAGTGTGGGAGGGGATCGGACTGAAGCTTTCTTT. This chain links TRBV6-4 with TRBJ1-1, with a possible D match to TRBD1 (5 bases). Germline V gene data show CDR1 as MRHNA and CDR2 as SNTAGT. The CDR3 contains 14 residues.

Of note for this clonotype: An end of the junction differs from the germline gene, which may be a read error. The V and J genes are TRBV20-1 and TRBJ2-7; D is unclear. CDR1 and CDR2 (germline): DFQATT, SNEGSKA (reference sequence). The CDR3 sequence is 12 residues long. Here the CDR3 DNA reads TGCGGTGCTAGTGCGGTCACCTATGACCAGTACTTC. It codes for CGASAVTYDQYF.